Shown below are 18 T cell receptor beta chains from a single sample sequenced in a study of blood T cell repertoires in COVID-19. Assay used: immunoSEQ multiplex PCR; TCRdb lists only in-frame clones, some missing. The sample lists fewer than 250,000 clones, approximately 80% occurring once. Sequencing used peripheral blood. Source of these receptors: a woman between 50 and 59 years old with acute or convalescent COVID-19.

The genes are TRBV9 and TRBJ2-4; tentative D call: TRBD2 (6 bases). The CDR3 spans 14 residues. Germline CDR1 and CDR2: SGDLS and YYNGEE. The V and J ends lost 0 bases and 7 bases respectively, with 11 bases between them. The CDR3 DNA sequence: TGTGCCAGCAGCGTAGGACTAGAGGGGAACATTCAGTACTTC. It yields the protein CASSVGLEGNIQYF.

As DNA, the CDR3 is TGTGCCAGCAGTCGCGGCGGAGACTACACCATATATTTT. Translation gives CASSRGGDYTIYF. The chain uses TRBV6-5 and TRBJ1-3; unclear D gene. Germline loops: CDR1 MNHEY, CDR2 SVGAGI. The V and J ends lost 5 bases and 8 bases respectively, with 13 bases between them. This CDR3 is built from 13 residues.

Details on this clone: In the same sample, other DNA sequences code for this CDR3. The genes are TRBV7-8 and TRBJ1-1; maybe TRBD1 (5 bases). In germline, CDR1 is SGHVS, CDR2 FQNEAQ. The CDR3 has 13 residues. The V end lost 3 bases, the J end lost 0 bases, and 5 bases lay between the germline ends. The CDR3 DNA reads TGTGCCAGCAGCTTCAGGGTGAACACTGAAGCTTTCTTT. Translation gives CASSFRVNTEAFF.

The rearrangement uses TRBV19 and TRBJ2-2; 10 nucleotides align to TRBD1. V shed 1 base, J shed 4 bases, and the junction held 3 bases outside the gene matches. The germline V gene has CDR1 LNHDA and CDR2 SQIVND (reference sequence). CDR3 length equals 16 residues. The CDR3 DNA reads TGTGCCAGTAGTATAGGGGACAGGGGATCCACCGGGGAGCTGTTTTTT. This sequence encodes CASSIGDRGSTGELFF.

This chain uses TRBV4-3 with TRBJ1-3; tentative D call: TRBD1 (6 bases). From germline, CDR1 is LGHNA and CDR2 YSLEER. Trimming removed 0 bases from V and 3 bases from J, with 15 bases in between. The CDR3 is 17 amino acids. In nucleotides, the CDR3 is TGCGCCAGCAGCCAAGATTGGGGGGGCGCGGATGGAAACACCATATATTTT. Its translation: CASSQDWGGADGNTIYF.

The rearrangement links TRBV2 to TRBJ2-1; 15 positions match TRBD2. Germline CDR1 is SNHLY and CDR2 is FYNNEI. This CDR3 is built from 17 residues. The V and J ends lost 1 base and 8 bases, in that order; junction bases with no gene match: 6. Written as DNA, the CDR3 is TGTGCCAGCAGTGAAGACTGGGGACTAGCGGGAGGATATGAGCAGTTCTTC. Its protein is CASSEDWGLAGGYEQFF. The full variable domain, completed using reference TRBV2 and TRBJ2-1, is EPEVTQTPSHQVTQMGQEVILRCVPISNHLYFYWYRQILGQKVEFLVSFYNNEISEKSEIFDDQFSVERPDGSNFTLKIRSTKLEDSAMYFCASSEDWGLAGGYEQFFGPGTRLTVL.

The gene calls are TRBV6-2 or TRBV6-3 and TRBJ1-4; the D gene is possibly TRBD1 (5 bases). Germline V gene sequence: CDR1 MNHEY, CDR2 SVGEGT. V gave up 5 bases and J gave up 10 bases, with 11 bases separating them. The length of the CDR3 is 12 residues. The CDR3 sequence: CASSAGPAKLFF. CDR3 bases: TGTGCCAGCAGTGCGGGACCCGCAAAACTGTTTTTT.

The chain links TRBV5-4 to TRBJ2-7; D remains unclear. Trimming took off 0 bases at V and 5 bases at J, with 15 bases between the two ends. CDR1 SGHNT and CDR2 YYREEE come from the germline V gene (reference sequence). The length of the CDR3 is 15 residues. This CDR3 is CASSLEGVRRDEQYF. CDR3 bases: TGTGCCAGCAGCTTGGAAGGAGTGCGCCGTGACGAGCAGTACTTC.

The chain employs TRBV7-9 and TRBJ1-1; D might be TRBD1 (5 bases). V dropped 5 bases and J dropped 1 base, with 8 bases sitting between them. This CDR3 spans 13 amino acids. CDR1 is SEHNR, CDR2 FQNEAQ, per germline (reference sequence). The CDR3 here is CASSQGANTEAFF. The CDR3, as DNA: TGTGCCAGCAGCCAAGGGGCGAACACTGAAGCTTTCTTT.

The table lists this clone with a count of one. The DNA for the CDR3 is TGTGCCAGCAGCCTACTGGACAGCCTCCTCTCTGGAAACACCATATATTTT. Protein: CASSLLDSLLSGNTIYF. This chain connects TRBV9 to TRBJ1-3; D perhaps matches TRBD1 (6 bases). CDR3 size: 17 residues. Trimming pared 4 bases from V and 0 bases from J, leaving 17 bases between. The germline CDR1 and CDR2 sequences are SGDLS and YYNGEE. The variable domain in full, with the rest retrieved from reference TRBV9 and TRBJ1-3, is DSGVTQTPKHLITATGQRVTLRCSPRSGDLSVYWYQQSLDQGLQFLIQYYNGEERAKGNILERFSAQQFPDLHSELNLSSLELGDSALYFCASSLLDSLLSGNTIYFGEGSWLTVV.

This chain links TRBV30 with TRBJ2-1, with 7 positions matching TRBD2. With V trimmed by 4 bases and J by 2 bases, 8 bases remained unmatched. CDR1 is GTSNPN and CDR2 is SVGIG in the germline V gene (reference sequence). The CDR3 has 15 amino acids. In nucleotides, the CDR3 is TGTGCCTGGATGGCGGGGGTATCGGCCTACAATGAGCAGTTCTTC. Its translation is CAWMAGVSAYNEQFF.

V is TRBV10-3 and J is TRBJ1-5; tentatively, D is TRBD1 (5 bases). The CDR3 covers 14 residues. Germline V gene data show CDR1 as ENHRY and CDR2 as SYGVKD. Trimming cost V 0 bases and J 5 bases, with 8 bases left between them. Here the CDR3 reads CAISESWGDQPQHF. The CDR3 DNA follows: TGTGCCATCAGTGAGTCGTGGGGGGATCAGCCCCAGCATTTT.

J is TRBJ2-3 and V is TRBV7-2; D is undetermined. Trimming took 3 bases from V and 3 from J, leaving 4 bases between them. The germline CDR1 and CDR2 sequences are SGHTA and FQGNSA. CDR3 length equals 12 residues. The CDR3 region has the DNA TGTGCCAGCAGCTTCAATACAGATACGCAGTATTTT. Protein product: CASSFNTDTQYF.

About this clone itself: One end of the junction is discordant with germline, which a read error may explain. The rearrangement uses TRBV11-2 and TRBJ2-7, with TRBD2 identical over 9 bases. The CDR3 runs 18 residues. Germline values: CDR1 SGHAT, CDR2 FQNNGV. The CDR3 DNA reads as TGTGCCAGCAGCCTAGAGGATAGCGGGGGCCTCAGCTCCTACGAGCAGTACTTC. Encoded protein: CASSLEDSGGLSSYEQYF. Supplemented by reference TRBV11-2 and TRBJ2-7, the full variable domain reads EAGVAQSPRYKIIEKRQSVAFWCNPISGHATLYWYQQILGQGPKLLIQFQNNGVVDDSQLPKDRFSAERLKGVDSTLKIQPAKLEDSAVYLCASSLEDSGGLSSYEQYFGPGTRLTVT.

The V gene is TRBV3-1 (or the pseudogene TRBV3-2), the J gene TRBJ2-1, with D possibly being TRBD1 (6 bases). This CDR3 comprises 16 residues. The ends were cut back, 6 bases at V and 0 bases at J, with 15 bases in the middle. From germline, CDR1 is LGHDT and CDR2 YNNKEL (reference sequence). CDR3 nucleotide sequence: TGTGCCAGCAGTGATCAGGGGCGTAGCTCCTACAATGAGCAGTTCTTC. The encoded protein is CASSDQGRSSYNEQFF.

CDR3 coding DNA: TGTGCCAGCAGGCTTCAGGGGCCCTTGGGAAATGAGCAGTTCTTC. Protein sequence: CASRLQGPLGNEQFF. The rearrangement links TRBV28 to TRBJ2-1; D may be TRBD1 (6 bases). The germline V gene encodes CDR1 MDHEN and CDR2 SYDVKM. The CDR3 spans 15 residues. Trimming removed 6 bases at V and 7 bases at J, with 19 bases between.

This clone was seen a few times. V usage is TRBV5-6 and J usage is TRBJ1-6, with 11 bases fitting TRBD1. The V and J ends lost 5 bases and 7 bases, in that order; junction bases with no gene match: 8. Germline values: CDR1 SGHDT, CDR2 YYEEEE. The CDR3 spans 16 residues. The CDR3 here is CASRGLGQGENSPLHF. CDR3 nucleotide sequence: TGTGCCAGCAGGGGTCTGGGACAGGGGGAAAATTCACCCCTCCACTTT.

The V call is TRBV6-5, the J call TRBJ1-4, with no clear D. CDR3 size: 14 residues. The V and J ends lost 6 bases and 0 bases respectively, with 8 bases between them. CDR1 and CDR2 (germline): MNHEY, SVGAGI. The CDR3 sequence: CASSFSSTNEKLFF. In DNA form, the CDR3 reads TGTGCCAGCAGCTTTAGTTCAACTAATGAAAAACTGTTTTTT.